These 23 T cell receptor beta chains were sequenced from one sample in a study of read filtering for tumor transcriptome and immune sequencing. This library used 300 to 500 ng RNA and molecular barcoded adaptors spanning alpha/delta and beta/gamma chains. TCRdb re-called the reads through MiXCR, storing one row per CDR3 protein. The sample holds 40,000 or so distinct CDR3 sequences, less than 15% seen once. Source material: a population of CD138-negative cells sorted from bone marrow. The receptors here all came from a donor at least 40 years old with multiple myeloma.

Many counts were recorded for this clonotype. The chain couples TRBV4-1 to TRBJ2-7; D may be TRBD2 (6 bases). CDR3 size: 13 residues. V was pared by 2 bases and J by 4 bases, with 9 bases between. Germline CDR1 and CDR2: MGHRA and YSYEKL. The CDR3 region is CASSQLGSYEQYF. DNA for the CDR3: TGCGCCAGCAGCCAACTCGGGAGTTACGAGCAGTACTTC.

Remarks on this clonotype: Given a much more abundant clone one base away, this may be a read error. The chain is built from TRBV4-1 and TRBJ2-7; no clear D. The CDR3 spans 14 residues. Germline values: CDR1 MGHRA, CDR2 YSYEKL. CDR3 DNA sequence: TGCGCCAGCAGCCAGGATGAGGTGCCCTACGTGCAGTACTTC. It specifies CASSQDEVPYVQYF.

Details on this clonotype: A much larger clone lies one base from this, so it may be a read error. Since no conserved phenylalanine or tryptophan closes the CDR3, a read error is the likely cause. The chain recombines TRBV24-1 with TRBJ2-2; 10 positions agree with TRBD1. The ends lost 2 bases at V and 5 bases at J; junction bases unmatched: 4. The CDR3 extends over 16 amino acids. In germline, CDR1 is KGHDR, CDR2 SFDVKD. CDR3 bases: TGTGCCACCAGTGATTACGGACAGGGGGTAACCGGGGAGCTGTTTCCT. Its translation: CATSDYGQGVTGELFP.

For this clonotype: The conserved final phenylalanine or tryptophan is absent from the CDR3, which likely points to a read error. V gene TRBV19 combines with J gene TRBJ2-6; possibly TRBD2 for D (5 bases). The V end lost 5 bases, the J end lost 1 base, and 6 bases lay between the germline ends. CDR3 length: 14 residues. Germline CDR1 is LNHDA and CDR2 is SQIVND (reference sequence). The CDR3 spells CASSPGSGANVLTS. For the CDR3, the DNA is TGTGCCAGTAGTCCGGGATCTGGGGCCAACGTCCTGACTTCC.

The genes are TRBV6-5 and TRBJ2-1; D is perhaps TRBD1 (5 bases). The CDR3 length is 16 residues. The V end lost 0 bases, the J end lost 8 bases, and 17 bases lay between the germline ends. Germline values: CDR1 MNHEY, CDR2 SVGAGI. The CDR3 DNA reads TGTGCCAGCAGTTACTCGCGTACAGGTAGTTTCGATGAGCAGTTCTTC. Its translation is CASSYSRTGSFDEQFF.

In its sample, this clonotype ranks as medium-sized. The chain is built from TRBV10-3 and TRBJ2-1, with D perhaps TRBD1 (5 bases). This CDR3 has 13 residues. Germline V CDR1 and CDR2: ENHRY, SYGVKD. V lost 2 bases, J lost 7 bases, and 9 bases lay in between. The DNA for the CDR3 is TGTGCCATCAGTGAGGACAGTAAGAATGAGCAGTTCTTC. It translates to CAISEDSKNEQFF.

This clonotype was detected many times. CDR3 nucleotide sequence: TGTGCCAGCGAAAGAGGACAGGGTACGTCTGGGGCCAACGTCCTGACTTTC. The encoded protein is CASERGQGTSGANVLTF. This rearrangement joins TRBV6-1 to TRBJ2-6, with 8 positions matching TRBD1. Germline loops: CDR1 MNHNS, CDR2 SASEGT. The CDR3 contains 17 residues. Germline trimming cut 8 bases from V and 1 base from J; bases unmatched to any gene: 10.

There are many counts of this clonotype. The chain is built from TRBV10-2 and TRBJ2-7, with D tentatively TRBD2 (5 bases). The CDR3 consists of 15 residues. The germline V gene has CDR1 WSHSY and CDR2 SAAADI. Trimming took 6 bases from V and 2 from J, leaving 17 bases between them. The CDR3 loop is CASRSGIPLAYEQYF. The CDR3 DNA sequence: TGCGCCAGCAGATCCGGGATACCCTTAGCCTACGAGCAGTACTTC.

This clonotype is classed as large. This sequence joins TRBV12-3 or TRBV12-4 and TRBJ2-1, with D tentatively TRBD2 (6 bases). This CDR3 has 13 residues. V lost 5 bases, J lost 10 bases, and 15 bases lay in between. CDR3 nucleotides: TGTGCCAGCAGTCCCCCCCGGGGGAACGAGCAGTTCTTC. It translates to CASSPPRGNEQFF.

This clonotype was observed a few times. The gene calls are TRBV27 and TRBJ2-3; 9 bases align to TRBD2. Trimming cost V 6 bases and J 2 bases; bases outside gene matches: 3. CDR1 is MNHEY and CDR2 is SMNVEV in the germline V gene (reference sequence). The CDR3 loop spans 14 amino acids. The chain's CDR3 is CASRSGGYTDTQYF. The CDR3 DNA is TGTGCCAGCAGGAGCGGGGGGTACACAGATACGCAGTATTTT.

This clonotype was seen only a few times. CDR3 DNA: TGCGCCAGCAGCGCAAAAAGATACGAGCAGTACTTC. It encodes CASSAKRYEQYF. The gene calls are TRBV5-1 and TRBJ2-7, with no clear D. The V end lost 4 bases, the J end lost 4 bases, and 9 bases lay between the germline ends. The CDR3 sequence is 12 residues long. Germline V gene lookup returns CDR1 SGHRS and CDR2 YFSETQ.

This clonotype has a handful of counts. The chain links TRBV20-1 to TRBJ2-1; 9 nucleotides agree with TRBD2. Per germline, CDR1 DFQATT and CDR2 SNEGSKA (reference sequence). After removal of 6 bases from V and 4 bases from J, the junction contained 4 bases not matched to a gene. The CDR3 consists of 13 residues. The CDR3 DNA is TGCAGTGCGAGGACTAGCGAGTACAATGAGCAGTTCTTC. Its protein is CSARTSEYNEQFF.

This clonotype showed up many times. The genes are TRBV7-3 and TRBJ1-1; no clear D. The length of the CDR3 is 13 residues. Trimming left V 1 base short and J 0 bases short, with 3 bases between. CDR1 is SGHTA and CDR2 is FQGTGA in the germline V gene. Written as DNA, the CDR3 is TGTGCCAGCAGCTTAAGTTTGAACACTGAAGCTTTCTTT. It codes for CASSLSLNTEAFF. Full variable domain (remainder filled in from reference TRBV7-3 and TRBJ1-1): GAGVSQTPSNKVTEKGKYVELRCDPISGHTALYWYRQSLGQGPEFLIYFQGTGAADDSGLPNDRFFAVRPEGSVSTLKIQRTERGDSAVYLCASSLSLNTEAFFGQGTRLTVV.

This clonotype was seen repeatedly, ten times or more. This rearrangement joins TRBV20-1 to TRBJ2-7; D unclear. V shed 3 bases and J shed 4 bases, with 22 bases lying between them. The CDR3 covers 16 residues. The germline V gene encodes CDR1 DFQATT and CDR2 SNEGSKA (reference sequence). The CDR3 DNA reads as TGCAGTGCTAGTTCGACGGGTACAACGTGGATGTACGAGCAGTACTTC. This codes for CSASSTGTTWMYEQYF.

This clonotype has at least ten counts. The CDR3 is CASSQGASGGWNEQFF. CDR3 nucleotide sequence: TGTGCCAGCAGCCAAGGTGCTAGCGGGGGGTGGAATGAGCAGTTCTTC. The genes are TRBV4-2 and TRBJ2-1, with 11 bases lining up with TRBD2. After removal of 1 base from V and 7 bases from J, the junction contained 6 bases not matched to a gene. Germline V gives CDR1 LGHNA, CDR2 YNFKEQ. The CDR3 consists of 16 residues.

The rearrangement links TRBV2 to TRBJ2-3, with D perhaps matching TRBD2 (5 bases). The CDR3 runs 12 residues. The ends were cut back, 5 bases at V and 7 bases at J, with 10 bases in the middle. Germline CDR1 reads SNHLY; CDR2 reads FYNNEI. Here the CDR3 DNA reads TGTGCCAGCAGTCTCACGGGAAATACGCAGTATTTT. It is translated as CASSLTGNTQYF.

In its sample, this clonotype was seen many times. A read error may explain this, as a much larger clone is one base away. V is TRBV7-9 and J is TRBJ1-4; D is unclear. This CDR3 has 12 residues. Germline V gives CDR1 SEHNR, CDR2 FQNEAQ (reference sequence). The CDR3 sequence: CVSSFRWEKLFF. In DNA form, the CDR3 reads TGTGTCAGCAGCTTTCGGTGGGAAAAACTGTTTTTT.

There are many counts of this clonotype. The gene calls are TRBV5-4 and TRBJ2-5, with a tentative D call TRBD1 (6 bases). Germline V gene lookup returns CDR1 SGHNT and CDR2 YYREEE (reference sequence). CDR3 length: 14 amino acids. The V and J ends lost 3 bases and 2 bases respectively, with 11 bases between them. CDR3 nucleotides: TGTGCCAGCAGCTGGGTTGGACAGCAAGAGACCCAGTACTTC. This translates into CASSWVGQQETQYF.

The table lists this clonotype with many counts. The J gene is TRBJ2-5, the V gene TRBV5-1; D tentatively reads TRBD1 or TRBD2 (5 bases each). The V gene's germline CDR1 is SGHRS and CDR2 YFSETQ. The V and J ends lost 0 bases and 6 bases respectively, with 9 bases between them. CDR3 length equals 13 residues. CDR3 nucleotides: TGCGCCAGCAGCTTGGGGGGGTCGAAGACCCAGTACTTC. Its protein is CASSLGGSKTQYF.

This clonotype appeared many times. The CDR3 DNA sequence: TGTGCCAGCAGTACTCCGGCCCATGCCGTGGGGGGTGAGCAGTTCTTC. As protein: CASSTPAHAVGGEQFF. The V call is TRBV28, the J call TRBJ2-1, with D possibly being TRBD2 (6 bases). The ends were cut back, 5 bases at V and 9 bases at J, with 23 bases in the middle. From germline, CDR1 is MDHEN and CDR2 SYDVKM. The CDR3 sequence is 16 residues long.

The genes are TRBV12-3 or TRBV12-4 and TRBJ1-1; D is undetermined. The V and J ends lost 5 bases and 3 bases respectively, with 10 bases between them. CDR3 length: 13 residues. The CDR3 here is CASSPSLDTEAFF. As DNA, the CDR3 is TGTGCCAGCAGTCCGTCCCTCGACACTGAAGCTTTCTTT.

This clonotype appeared many times. The chain links TRBV7-8 to TRBJ1-2; D may be TRBD1 (5 bases). Trimming cost V 4 bases and J 3 bases, with 15 bases left between them. CDR1 and CDR2 (germline): SGHVS, FQNEAQ. The CDR3 has 15 amino acids. The CDR3 spells CASSSSGLPDYGYTF. The CDR3 region has the DNA TGTGCCAGCAGCTCCTCGGGACTCCCCGACTATGGCTACACCTTC.

This clonotype occurred many times. The CDR3 spells CASSSPSGDRLNEQFF. CDR3 nucleotides: TGTGCCAGCAGTTCGCCTTCGGGGGACAGACTCAATGAGCAGTTCTTC. The J gene is TRBJ2-1, the V gene TRBV28; tentative D call: TRBD1 (7 bases). The germline V gene has CDR1 MDHEN and CDR2 SYDVKM. Trimming took 4 bases from V and 6 from J, leaving 19 bases between them. This CDR3 contains 16 residues.